Listed here are 17 T cell receptor beta chains from one sample, sequenced in a study of beta chain features in type 1 diabetes. TCRB transcripts that were expressed got sequenced, as all of the isolated RNA had been reverse transcribed. The method was immunoSEQ multiplex PCR; TCRdb's version includes in-frame clones alone and lacks a portion of them. The table records 810,000 or so clones, about a sixth of them present only once. The sequenced material came from naive CD4+ T cells from blood. These receptors were obtained from a woman between 18 and 29 years old in good health.

The rearrangement uses TRBV28 and TRBJ2-7; D tentatively fits TRBD1 or TRBD2 (5 bases each). The CDR3 totals 14 residues. Germline-derived CDR1 and CDR2 are MDHEN and SYDVKM. The V end lost 7 bases, the J end lost 3 bases, and 16 bases lay between the germline ends. The CDR3 spells CASTRRGTYYEQYF. The CDR3 nucleotides are TGTGCCAGCACCCGGCGTGGGACCTACTACGAGCAGTACTTC. The full variable domain, in which reference TRBV28 and TRBJ2-7 provide the parts outside the CDR3, is DVKVTQSSRYLVKRTGEKVFLECVQDMDHENMFWYRQDPGLGLRLIYFSYDVKMKEKGDIPEGYSVSREKKERFSLILESASTNQTSMYLCASTRRGTYYEQYFGPGTRLTVT.

V is TRBV6-6 and J is TRBJ1-5; D gene uncertain. The germline V and J ends were trimmed by 1 base and 4 bases, with 11 bases remaining between them. CDR1 MNHNY and CDR2 SVGAGI come from the germline V gene (reference sequence). The CDR3 loop spans 15 amino acids. The CDR3 sequence is CASSYWTGQNQPQHF. Here the CDR3 DNA reads TGTGCCAGCAGTTACTGGACCGGGCAAAATCAGCCCCAGCATTTT.

This clone was counted a few times. The chain employs TRBV10-3 and TRBJ2-4; 7 nucleotides match TRBD2. This CDR3 comprises 14 residues. Germline trimming cut 4 bases from V and 5 bases from J; bases unmatched to any gene: 5. CDR1 is ENHRY, CDR2 SYGVKD, per germline. The DNA for the CDR3 is TGTGCCATCAGTGTAGGCCGGGGGGAAAACATTCAGTACTTC. Its protein product is CAISVGRGENIQYF.

The chain combines TRBV5-4 with TRBJ2-1; tentative D call: TRBD1 (6 bases). Trimming removed 2 bases at V and 8 bases at J, with 11 bases between. Germline V gene sequence: CDR1 SGHNT, CDR2 YYREEE (reference sequence). The CDR3 contains 13 residues. Here the CDR3 reads CASSLVGADEQFF. DNA for the CDR3: TGTGCCAGCAGCTTAGTGGGGGCCGATGAGCAGTTCTTC.

The chain employs TRBV6-5 and TRBJ2-3, with TRBD1 matching over 8 bases. CDR1 is MNHEY and CDR2 is SVGAGI in the germline V gene. CDR3 length: 15 residues. The V segment lost 6 bases and the J segment 2 bases; nucleotides outside the gene matches: 7. The DNA of the CDR3 is TGTGCCAGCAGCCGGACAGGGTTGCCCACAGATACGCAGTATTTT. Translating it yields CASSRTGLPTDTQYF.

CDR3 residues: CASSFVLLYRDEQFF. DNA for the CDR3: TGTGCCAGCAGCTTTGTCCTTCTGTACCGGGATGAGCAGTTCTTC. This chain links TRBV7-9 with TRBJ2-1; no definite D call. Trimming took off 3 bases at V and 8 bases at J, with 17 bases between the two ends. CDR3 length: 15 residues. The germline V gene has CDR1 SEHNR and CDR2 FQNEAQ (reference sequence).

The chain recombines TRBV14 with TRBJ2-1; 9 bases map to TRBD1. This CDR3 is 14 amino acids long. The junction had 3 bases not matched to a gene; V was cut back by 0 bases and J by 9 bases. The V gene's germline CDR1 is SGHDN and CDR2 FVKESK. CDR3 DNA: TGTGCCAGCAGCCAAGATCACAGGGGGCTTGAGCAGTTCTTC. It codes for CASSQDHRGLEQFF.

This chain joins TRBV2 and TRBJ2-3, with 12 bases aligning to TRBD2. Losses at the gene ends were 4 bases for V and 8 bases for J; bases not matched to a gene: 4. This CDR3 spans 14 amino acids. The germline gives CDR1 SNHLY, CDR2 FYNNEI. The CDR3 coding sequence is TGTGCCAGCAGTGTGACTAGCGGGAGTGGTACGCAGTATTTT. Its protein is CASSVTSGSGTQYF. The full variable domain, rest sourced from reference TRBV2 and TRBJ2-3, is EPEVTQTPSHQVTQMGQEVILRCVPISNHLYFYWYRQILGQKVEFLVSFYNNEISEKSEIFDDQFSVERPDGSNFTLKIRSTKLEDSAMYFCASSVTSGSGTQYFGPGTRLTVL.

V usage is TRBV6-6 and J usage is TRBJ2-1, with D unresolved. Germline-derived CDR1 and CDR2 are MNHNY and SVGAGI (reference sequence). The CDR3 contains 15 residues. Trimming left V 8 bases short and J 4 bases short, with 18 bases between. The CDR3 region has the DNA TGTGCCAGCGTATTCTTTTCCTCCACTTACAATGAGCAGTTCTTC. Translation: CASVFFSSTYNEQFF.

Of note for this clone: Distinct nucleotide sequences in the sample also encode this CDR3. The CDR3 bases are TGTGCCAGCAGCTTAGGAAGCGGTAGAGCCTACGAGCAGTACTTC. This encodes CASSLGSGRAYEQYF. The chain links TRBV7-2 to TRBJ2-7, with a tentative D call TRBD2 (5 bases). Germline values: CDR1 SGHTA, CDR2 FQGNSA. This CDR3 is built from 15 residues. V dropped 1 base and J dropped 2 bases, with 12 bases sitting between them.

The chain is built from TRBV21-1 and TRBJ2-1; the table's D gene call, TRBD2, was not cross checked with the DNA. TRBV21-1 is given as a pseudogene. The CDR3 length is 19 residues. Written as DNA, the CDR3 is TGTGCCAGCAGCAAAGGTCGAAGCGGGAGGGGACTTCTGGCCAATGAGCAGTTCTTC. This codes for CASSKGRSGRGLLANEQFF.

The chain recombines TRBV7-6 with TRBJ2-7; tentative D call: TRBD2 (6 bases). Germline CDR1 SGHVS, CDR2 FNYEAQ. V lost 1 base, J lost 0 bases, and 19 bases lay in between. The CDR3 covers 18 residues. CDR3 sequence (DNA): TGTGCCAGCAGCTTAGGCGGGGTACAGAGGCCAAGCTCCTACGAGCAGTACTTC. Encoded protein: CASSLGGVQRPSSYEQYF. Variable domain in full (rest from reference TRBV7-6 and TRBJ2-7): GAGVSQSPRYKVTKRGQDVALRCDPISGHVSLYWYRQALGQGPEFLTYFNYEAQQDKSGLPNDRFSAERPEGSISTLTIQRTEQRDSAMYRCASSLGGVQRPSSYEQYFGPGTRLTVT.

This clone came up a few times. This chain joins TRBV29-1 and TRBJ2-1; no firm D call. Deletions cut 2 bases from V and 4 bases from J, with 12 bases between. The germline V gene has CDR1 SQVTM and CDR2 ANQGSEA. This CDR3 comprises 14 residues. CDR3 DNA sequence: TGCAGCGTTGAAAGGGCGGCCAGTTACAATGAGCAGTTCTTC. This encodes CSVERAASYNEQFF.

This clone was seen more than once but under ten times. Here the CDR3 reads CASAKDAPYEQYF. In DNA, the CDR3 is TGTGCCAGCGCTAAAGATGCTCCCTACGAGCAGTACTTC. J is TRBJ2-7 and V is TRBV2; no clear D. V was pared by 8 bases and J by 2 bases, with 13 bases between. CDR3 length: 13 amino acids. The germline CDR1 and CDR2 sequences are SNHLY and FYNNEI.

The V call is TRBV4-3, the J call TRBJ1-1; tentative D call: TRBD1 (5 bases). The germline gives CDR1 LGHNA, CDR2 YSLEER. The CDR3 contains 22 residues. V lost 0 bases and J lost 3, with 32 bases in between. Written as DNA, the CDR3 is TGCGCCAGCAGCCAAGAAGGCCTCCGACGGGCAGGGACTCTGTGGGGGGACACTGAAGCTTTCTTT. Translated, it gives CASSQEGLRRAGTLWGDTEAFF.

This clone was found a few times. At the DNA level, this CDR3 is encoded by other sequences in the same sample as well. V and J are TRBV20-1 and TRBJ2-5, with no clear D. Trimming left V 0 bases short and J 4 bases short, with 3 bases between. Germline V gene data show CDR1 as DFQATT and CDR2 as SNEGSKA (reference sequence). The CDR3 contains 11 residues. CDR3 in amino acids: CSARDRETQYF. In nucleotides, the CDR3 is TGCAGTGCTAGAGATCGAGAGACCCAGTACTTC.

V is TRBV9 and J is TRBJ2-1; 9 positions agree with TRBD1. V lost 3 bases to trimming and J lost 7 bases; unmatched junction nucleotides: 8. Per germline, CDR1 SGDLS and CDR2 YYNGEE. The CDR3 covers 15 residues. CDR3 residues: CASSEGHRGRNEQFF. For the CDR3, the DNA is TGTGCCAGCAGCGAGGGTCACAGGGGGCGTAATGAGCAGTTCTTC.